These T cell receptor beta chains were read from a single sample in a study of response to subunit inactivated influenza vaccine. From the RT-PCR reads, TCRdb called clonotypes with MiXCR, one entry per CDR3 protein. The data hold around 190,000 distinct CDR3 sequences, with about an eighth observed a single time. Sequenced material: CD8+ T cells sorted from PBMCs, taken about 5 days after vaccination. The receptors here all came from a man aged 50 to 59 who received an inactivated influenza vaccine. Each CDR3 is given without its conserved first and last residue.

TRBV9	TRBJ1-5	ASSGPQGQPQH
TRBV20-1	TRBJ2-7	SARSQGLYEQY
TRBV13	TRBJ2-7	ASSGTVTYEQY
TRBV7-8	TRBJ2-1	ASESSSLVGEQF
TRBV7-9	TRBJ1-4	ASSLEWNSNEKLF
TRBV11-1	TRBJ1-6	ASSLEQGPGSYNSPLH
TRBV19	TRBJ2-1	ASSMGGDEQF
TRBV7-9	TRBJ2-7	ASSLPAGVDEQY
TRBV2	TRBJ2-7	ASRSPGQGREQY
TRBV30	TRBJ2-5	AWSVGRREVETQY
TRBV4-3	TRBJ2-2	ASSQVYGNTGELF
TRBV30	TRBJ1-4	AWSPDAAGTGREKLF
TRBV4-1	TRBJ1-5	ASSQGTGGNQPQH
TRBV4-3	TRBJ2-3	ASSTFLTSGGERDTQY
TRBV10-3	TRBJ2-7	AIRKTDGGLGNYEQY
TRBV7-9	TRBJ2-1	ASSPMQGVYNEQF
TRBV20-1	TRBJ1-2	SVPGGHGYT
TRBV24-1	TRBJ2-1	ATSETVYNEQF
TRBV7-9	TRBJ1-2	ASSLYQGPYYGYT
TRBV20-1	TRBJ2-7	SATRDYYSYEQY
TRBV7-8	TRBJ2-7	ASSLGHGSYEQY
TRBV11-2	TRBJ2-3	ASRGTGGTDTQY
TRBV4-2	TRBJ1-5	ASSQAGTGGQGSNQPQH
TRBV6-2/TRBV6-3	TRBJ2-2	ARQQVPGWDTGELF
TRBV20-1	TRBJ2-1	SAGARGQGIEDEQF
TRBV27	TRBJ2-7	ASSLSSGQGYYEQY
TRBV3-1	TRBJ2-5	ASSQEPSAGEIQETQY
TRBV7-9	TRBJ2-1	ASRRGGARTSYNEQF
TRBV6-6	TRBJ1-6	ASSSDSQGPLH
TRBV20-1	TRBJ1-1	SARERGNTEAF
TRBV6-2/TRBV6-3	TRBJ2-7	ASSTMWTASYEQY
TRBV4-3	TRBJ2-7	ASSQDFGGDRGYEQY
TRBV2	TRBJ2-2	ASRPTWNTGELF
TRBV27	TRBJ2-3	ASSSAGASDTQY
TRBV28	TRBJ2-1	ASGWDGGPGGDEQF
TRBV12-3/TRBV12-4	TRBJ2-2	ASNGGQNTGELF
TRBV4-2	TRBJ2-1	ASSQRSGEGQF
TRBV9	TRBJ2-7	ASSSAGAGYEQY
TRBV29-1	TRBJ1-3	SARTVSGNTIY
TRBV24-1	TRBJ2-5	ATSDLGGPSQETQY
TRBV24-1	TRBJ2-3	ATSDLADSGGRTDTQY
TRBV2	TRBJ2-7	ASSEDRTGFYEQY
TRBV29-1	TRBJ1-4	SVEDGGANEKLF
TRBV29-1	TRBJ2-4	SALLLAKNIQY
TRBV24-1	TRBJ2-5	ATSDLRDRKTQY
TRBV3-1	TRBJ1-2	ASSLMTGTHGYT
TRBV6-2/TRBV6-3	TRBJ2-1	ASSFGLAGANEQF
TRBV12-3/TRBV12-4	TRBJ2-5	ASSFGVAQETQY
TRBV12-3/TRBV12-4	TRBJ2-1	ASSNRDRGYNEQF
TRBV28	TRBJ2-7	ASSLSRQGNYEQY
TRBV7-9	TRBJ2-1	ASSSEATYNEQF
TRBV20-1	TRBJ1-2	SARGPGEGLYGYT
TRBV27	TRBJ2-1	ASSFLAGDSVVEQF